One and the same sample provided the 10 T cell receptor beta chains below, sequenced in a study of cytomegalovirus exposure and HLA in healthy donors. Primers for the PCR totalled 60 Vbeta and 13 Jbeta. Assay: immunoSEQ multiplex PCR; the TCRdb copy retains only in-frame clones and omits some. The sample lists around 100,000 clones; 63% were seen once. Sequences were obtained from PBMCs. These receptors came from a human donor in good health.

This clone came up a few times. The chain is built from TRBV5-1 and TRBJ1-2; TRBD1 agrees at 9 bases. Germline CDR1 reads SGHRS; CDR2 reads YFSETQ. The CDR3 is 14 amino acids. J lost 4 bases, V lost 3 bases, and 4 bases had no gene match. CDR3 region: CASSWDRVAYGYTF. CDR3 DNA sequence: TGCGCCAGCAGCTGGGACAGGGTAGCCTATGGCTACACCTTC. The full variable domain, its missing parts supplied by reference TRBV5-1 and TRBJ1-2, is KAGVTQTPRYLIKTRGQQVTLSCSPISGHRSVSWYQQTPGQGLQFLFEYFSETQRNKGNFPGRFSGRQFSNSRSEMNVSTLELGDSALYLCASSWDRVAYGYTFGSGTRLTVV.

V is TRBV19 and J is TRBJ2-1; D might be TRBD2 (6 bases). The germline V and J ends were trimmed by 3 bases and 1 base, with 10 bases remaining between them. This CDR3 spans 15 amino acids. Germline values: CDR1 LNHDA, CDR2 SQIVND (reference sequence). For the CDR3, the DNA is TGTGCCAGTAGTATGGTGCGGGGATCCTACAATGAGCAGTTCTTC. This codes for CASSMVRGSYNEQFF.

V usage is TRBV5-1 and J usage is TRBJ1-2; TRBD1 is a possible D gene (6 bases). Germline assignment: CDR1 SGHRS and CDR2 YFSETQ. The CDR3 totals 14 residues. V gave up 0 bases and J gave up 7 bases, with 13 bases separating them. CDR3 nucleotide sequence: TGCGCCAGCAGCTTGGAGGGGGGGCGGCGTGGCTACACCTTC. It encodes CASSLEGGRRGYTF.

The rearrangement uses TRBV7-8 and TRBJ1-2, with 8 bases lining up with TRBD1. J lost 3 bases, V lost 3 bases, and 3 bases had no gene match. This CDR3 comprises 14 residues. The germline CDR1 and CDR2 sequences are SGHVS and FQNEAQ. The CDR3 is CASSFRGRDYGYTF. The CDR3 DNA reads as TGTGCCAGCAGCTTCAGGGGGCGCGACTATGGCTACACCTTC.

This clone was recorded once. The chain couples TRBV19 to TRBJ2-2, with 7 bases that match TRBD1. V dropped 7 bases and J dropped 5; count of bases not matched to a gene: 7. The CDR3 runs 14 residues. The germline gives CDR1 LNHDA, CDR2 SQIVND (reference sequence). The CDR3 is CASKGTAPTGELFF. CDR3 in DNA: TGTGCCAGTAAGGGGACAGCTCCTACCGGGGAGCTGTTTTTT. Using reference TRBV19 and TRBJ2-2 for the parts outside the CDR3, the full variable domain is DGGITQSPKYLFRKEGQNVTLSCEQNLNHDAMYWYRQDPGQGLRLIYYSQIVNDFQKGDIAEGYSVSREKKESFPLTVTSAQKNPTAFYLCASKGTAPTGELFFGEGSRLTVL.

V gene TRBV18 combines with J gene TRBJ1-1; TRBD1 is a possible D gene (5 bases). Germline CDR1 is KGHSH and CDR2 is LQKENI. V lost 2 bases and J 1 base, leaving 8 bases between the germline ends. The CDR3 sequence is 14 residues long. For the CDR3, the DNA is TGTGCCAGCTCACCAGCCAGGGCGAACACTGAAGCTTTCTTT. Protein: CASSPARANTEAFF.

This clone was observed a few times. This chain uses TRBV2 with TRBJ2-3; TRBD1 matches at 10 bases. V lost 6 bases to trimming and J lost 7 bases; unmatched junction nucleotides: 7. This CDR3 is built from 14 residues. Germline V gene lookup returns CDR1 SNHLY and CDR2 FYNNEI. CDR3 amino acids: CASRRDRGLNTQYF. CDR3 sequence (DNA): TGTGCCAGCAGGCGGGACAGGGGTCTGAATACGCAGTATTTT.

The chain employs TRBV7-9 and TRBJ2-3, with 8 nucleotides matching TRBD2. This CDR3 spans 14 amino acids. The J segment lost 5 bases and the V segment lost 5 bases, leaving 6 bases of the junction unmatched. CDR1 SEHNR and CDR2 FQNEAQ come from the germline V gene (reference sequence). The CDR3 DNA sequence: TGTGCCAGCAGCGCAAGCGGGAGTGGAGATACGCAGTATTTT. As protein: CASSASGSGDTQYF.

The CDR3 DNA reads TGTGCCAGCAGCTCCTGGACTAGCGGGACTGCTGAGCAGTACTTC. It yields the protein CASSSWTSGTAEQYF. V usage is TRBV7-6 and J usage is TRBJ2-7; TRBD2 aligns across 12 bases. This CDR3 comprises 15 residues. The junction had 8 bases not matched to a gene; V was cut back by 4 bases and J by 7 bases. The germline V gene has CDR1 SGHVS and CDR2 FNYEAQ.

This clone was seen more than once but under ten times. J is TRBJ1-2 and V is TRBV7-9; no reliable D call. Trimming shortened V by 8 bases and J by 7 bases, and 23 bases separated the two germline ends. The CDR3 covers 15 residues. Germline loops: CDR1 SEHNR, CDR2 FQNEAQ (reference sequence). The CDR3 loop is CASQDNRKIFLGYTF. The CDR3 DNA is TGTGCCAGCCAAGACAATCGCAAGATCTTCCTTGGCTACACCTTC.